Each of the 11 T cell receptor beta chains below was sequenced from the same sample in a study of blood T cell dynamics during melanoma immunotherapy. Clones were read by immunoSEQ multiplex PCR, and TCRdb kept only the in-frame ones, dropping some. In the table there are 25,000 to 35,000 clones, around 80% of which are singletons. Time point meaning: week 3, after first cycle of checkpoint inhibitor. The sample in question was blood, obtained from a patient treated with checkpoint blockade. The receptor set was obtained from a human donor with melanoma.

This clone was counted only a few times. The chain is built from TRBV4-3 and TRBJ1-1, with 8 positions matching TRBD1. The germline V gene has CDR1 LGHNA and CDR2 YSLEER. The CDR3 runs 17 residues. V lost 0 bases to trimming and J lost 1 base; unmatched junction nucleotides: 7. CDR3 residues: CASSQDKGTGRNTEAFF. The CDR3 nucleotides read TGCGCCAGCAGCCAAGATAAGGGGACAGGAAGGAACACTGAAGCTTTCTTT.

The sample holds one count of this clone. The J gene is TRBJ2-5, the V gene TRBV5-1, with 11 nucleotides matching TRBD2. The CDR3 has 17 residues. V lost 4 bases, J lost 1 base, and 9 bases stayed unmatched. Germline assignment: CDR1 SGHRS and CDR2 YFSETQ. The CDR3 is CASSPPNLAGGQETQYF. In nucleotides, the CDR3 is TGCGCCAGCAGCCCACCCAATCTAGCGGGGGGCCAAGAGACCCAGTACTTC.

V usage is TRBV19 and J usage is TRBJ1-2; possible D gene TRBD1, 6 bases. The CDR3 contains 16 residues. The V and J ends lost 5 bases and 2 bases respectively, with 18 bases between them. Germline lookup yields CDR1 LNHDA and CDR2 SQIVND (reference sequence). This CDR3 is CASSPPRGRRNYGYTF. The CDR3 DNA reads as TGTGCCAGTAGTCCCCCCCGGGGGCGAAGGAACTATGGCTACACCTTC.

The rearrangement uses TRBV10-3 and TRBJ2-7, with 9 bases fitting TRBD1. V trimming: 0 bases; J trimming: 0 bases; junction bases outside the gene matches: 3. CDR3 length equals 16 residues. The V gene's germline CDR1 is ENHRY and CDR2 SYGVKD. In nucleotides, the CDR3 is TGTGCCATCAGTGAGTCGGGGACAGGGAGCTCCTACGAGCAGTACTTC. It is translated as CAISESGTGSSYEQYF.

CDR3 in amino acids: CASSLKASGTTDTQYF. DNA of the CDR3: TGTGCCAGCAGCTTGAAGGCTAGCGGGACGACAGATACGCAGTATTTT. The rearrangement joins TRBV7-6 to TRBJ2-3; 9 bases are shared with TRBD2. V dropped 3 bases and J dropped 3; count of bases not matched to a gene: 7. The CDR3 runs 16 residues. From germline, CDR1 is SGHVS and CDR2 FNYEAQ.

The chain is built from TRBV5-1 and TRBJ1-1, with a weak D call TRBD1 (6 bases). The CDR3 is made up of 15 amino acids. Germline loops: CDR1 SGHRS, CDR2 YFSETQ. Trimming cost V 3 bases and J 1 base, with 13 bases left between them. The CDR3 reads CASSWGVQGNTEAFF. DNA of the CDR3: TGCGCCAGCAGCTGGGGGGTACAGGGGAACACTGAAGCTTTCTTT.

The J gene is TRBJ1-3, the V gene TRBV30; D not certain. The V gene's germline CDR1 is GTSNPN and CDR2 SVGIG (reference sequence). This CDR3 spans 15 amino acids. Between the trimmed V and J ends, which lost 5 bases and 0 bases, there was a span of 14 bases. The CDR3 coding sequence is TGTGCCTGGGCCCGCGACCTTAGCTCTGGAAACACCATATATTTT. Translating gives CAWARDLSSGNTIYF.

The sample holds one count of this clone. The chain couples TRBV28 to TRBJ2-1, with D possibly matching TRBD2 (6 bases). The V and J ends lost 6 bases and 7 bases respectively, with 13 bases between them. The CDR3 has 13 residues. Germline-derived CDR1 and CDR2 are MDHEN and SYDVKM. CDR3 sequence: CASSFGRDNEQFF. CDR3 sequence (DNA): TGTGCCAGCAGCTTCGGGAGAGATAATGAGCAGTTCTTC.

The chain employs TRBV4-3 and TRBJ2-5, with 9 bases identical to TRBD2. Per germline, CDR1 LGHNA and CDR2 YSLEER. V gave up 1 base and J gave up 3 bases; unmatched junction bases: 3. CDR3 size: 15 residues. This CDR3 is CASSQATSGEETQYF. CDR3 coding DNA: TGCGCCAGCAGCCAAGCGACTAGCGGAGAAGAGACCCAGTACTTC.

Turning to this clone: Distinct nucleotide sequences in the sample also encode this CDR3. The rearrangement links TRBV5-1 to TRBJ2-7; no clear D gene. The V end lost 0 bases, the J end lost 4 bases, and 2 bases lay between the germline ends. The CDR3 is 11 residues long. The V gene's germline CDR1 is SGHRS and CDR2 YFSETQ. The CDR3, as DNA: TGCGCCAGCAGCTTGGGTTACGAGCAGTACTTC. This codes for CASSLGYEQYF. The variable domain in full, with the rest retrieved from reference TRBV5-1 and TRBJ2-7, is KAGVTQTPRYLIKTRGQQVTLSCSPISGHRSVSWYQQTPGQGLQFLFEYFSETQRNKGNFPGRFSGRQFSNSRSEMNVSTLELGDSALYLCASSLGYEQYFGPGTRLTVT.

The CDR3 sequence: CASTTGRSYEQYF. CDR3 in DNA: TGTGCCAGCACCACCGGTCGCTCCTACGAGCAGTACTTC. The genes are TRBV6-5 and TRBJ2-7; the D is unclear. The CDR3 consists of 13 residues. Germline CDR1 and CDR2: MNHEY and SVGAGI. V lost 7 bases and J 0 bases, leaving 10 bases between the germline ends.